These 19 T cell receptor beta chains were all obtained from the same sample, sequenced in a study of graft-versus-host responses after intestinal transplantation. Using immunoSEQ multiplex PCR, the repertoire was profiled, and TCRdb retains in-frame clones only, with some absent. The data contain fewer than 15,000 clones, around 85% of them singletons. Sequenced material: PBMCs, taken just over 300 days after intestinal transplant. All receptors come from a human patient who received an intestinal transplant, so some T cells may come from the graft donor.

The CDR3 sequence is CASSVYGSSTDTQYF. CDR3 DNA: TGTGCCAGCAGCGTATACGGGTCTAGCACAGATACGCAGTATTTT. This chain connects TRBV9 to TRBJ2-3; D is uncertain. With 1 base removed from V and 0 bases from J, the gap between germline ends came to 9 bases. There are 15 residues in the CDR3. The germline V gene encodes CDR1 SGDLS and CDR2 YYNGEE.

Points on this clone: Other nucleotide sequences in the sample specify the same CDR3. The chain couples TRBV9 to TRBJ2-1; TRBD2 matches 12 bases. V was clipped by 2 bases and J by 9 bases; unmatched bases: 15. Germline CDR1 SGDLS, CDR2 YYNGEE. The CDR3 runs to 18 residues. The CDR3 DNA is TGTGCCAGCAGCGTGGCAGGGGCTAGCGGGAGGGCCGTAGGTGAGCAGTTCTTC. It specifies CASSVAGASGRAVGEQFF.

This chain links TRBV19 with TRBJ2-3; no definite D call. Germline CDR1 is LNHDA and CDR2 is SQIVND (reference sequence). Trimming pared 5 bases from V and 2 bases from J, leaving 5 bases between. The CDR3 length is 12 residues. CDR3 loop: CASSFNTDTQYF. CDR3 in DNA: TGTGCCAGTAGTTTCAACACAGATACGCAGTATTTT.

The CDR3 loop is CASSPNTGTGDRELFF. The DNA for the CDR3 is TGCGCCAGCAGTCCTAATACCGGGACAGGGGACCGGGAACTGTTTTTT. The chain is built from TRBV5-1 and TRBJ1-4; 10 positions match TRBD1. J lost 12 bases, V lost 5 bases, and 16 bases had no gene match. Germline V lookup: CDR1 SGHRS, CDR2 YFSETQ. CDR3 length: 16 amino acids. Drawing the rest from reference TRBV5-1 and TRBJ1-4, the complete variable domain is KAGVTQTPRYLIKTRGQQVTLSCSPISGHRSVSWYQQTPGQGLQFLFEYFSETQRNKGNFPGRFSGRQFSNSRSEMNVSTLELGDSALYLCASSPNTGTGDRELFFGSGTQLSVL.

This clone was seen a few times. The chain joins TRBV7-2 to TRBJ2-3, with unresolved D. The length of the CDR3 is 15 residues. Trimming shortened V by 1 base and J by 6 bases, and 14 bases separated the two germline ends. CDR1 and CDR2 (germline): SGHTA, FQGNSA. DNA of the CDR3: TGTGCCAGCAGCTTAGACTACGAGGTAAAGGATACGCAGTATTTT. It translates to CASSLDYEVKDTQYF.

The chain links TRBV7-8 to TRBJ2-5; a possible D gene is TRBD1 (6 bases). Trimming removed 5 bases at V and 1 base at J, with 11 bases between. Germline CDR1 reads SGHVS; CDR2 reads FQNEAQ. This CDR3 has 14 amino acids. The CDR3: CASSPYRAQETQYF. CDR3 coding DNA: TGTGCCAGCAGCCCCTACAGGGCCCAAGAGACCCAGTACTTC.

J is TRBJ2-7 and V is TRBV9, with unresolved D. This CDR3 is 14 amino acids long. Deletions cut 0 bases from V and 0 bases from J, with 7 bases between. From germline, CDR1 is SGDLS and CDR2 YYNGEE. CDR3 DNA: TGTGCCAGCAGCGTAGGACCTAGCTCCTACGAGCAGTACTTC. This gives the protein CASSVGPSSYEQYF.

The chain has TRBV5-1 and TRBJ1-1; perhaps TRBD1 as D (6 bases). The CDR3 length is 18 residues. Germline CDR1 is SGHRS and CDR2 is YFSETQ. V lost 0 bases to trimming and J lost 5 bases, with 23 bases between them. The CDR3 sequence: CASSLESLRGLKGTEAFF. CDR3 nucleotide sequence: TGCGCCAGCAGCTTGGAGAGTCTCAGGGGCCTTAAGGGTACTGAAGCTTTCTTT.

The V call is TRBV18, the J call TRBJ2-7, with TRBD1 identical over 8 bases. The germline V gene encodes CDR1 KGHSH and CDR2 LQKENI. The V and J ends lost 3 bases and 3 bases, in that order; junction bases with no gene match: 4. The CDR3 has 14 amino acids. The CDR3 is CASSPAGGVYEQYF. Here the CDR3 DNA reads TGTGCCAGCTCACCGGCAGGGGGCGTCTACGAGCAGTACTTC.

This chain connects TRBV28 to TRBJ2-1, with 8 bases fitting TRBD2. The CDR3 totals 15 residues. Losses at the gene ends were 2 bases for V and 4 bases for J; bases not matched to a gene: 4. CDR1 and CDR2 (germline): MDHEN, SYDVKM. The CDR3 sequence: CASSLRLAGYNEQFF. Here the CDR3 DNA reads TGTGCCAGCAGTTTAAGGCTAGCGGGTTACAATGAGCAGTTCTTC.

The genes are TRBV27 and TRBJ1-5, with D perhaps TRBD1 (5 bases). The ends were cut back, 4 bases at V and 2 bases at J, with 12 bases in the middle. Germline CDR1 reads MNHEY; CDR2 reads SMNVEV (reference sequence). This CDR3 comprises 15 residues. CDR3 nucleotide sequence: TGTGCCAGCAGTTATCAGGGACGGGGCAATCAGCCCCAGCATTTT. It yields the protein CASSYQGRGNQPQHF.

This clone was seen only a few times. The rearrangement links TRBV7-3 to TRBJ2-7, with D uncertain. Deletions cut 2 bases from V and 4 bases from J, with 9 bases between. Per germline, CDR1 SGHTA and CDR2 FQGTGA. This CDR3 has 13 amino acids. This chain's CDR3 is CASSLRSAYEQYF. The CDR3 DNA reads TGTGCCAGCAGCTTACGGTCCGCTTACGAGCAGTACTTC. Full variable domain (remainder filled in from reference TRBV7-3 and TRBJ2-7): GAGVSQTPSNKVTEKGKYVELRCDPISGHTALYWYRQSLGQGPEFLIYFQGTGAADDSGLPNDRFFAVRPEGSVSTLKIQRTERGDSAVYLCASSLRSAYEQYFGPGTRLTVT.

This rearrangement joins TRBV19 to TRBJ2-3, with 9 bases fitting TRBD2. Germline values: CDR1 LNHDA, CDR2 SQIVND (reference sequence). This CDR3 is 17 amino acids long. V lost 7 bases, J lost 0 bases, and 11 bases stayed unmatched. For the CDR3, the DNA is TGTGCCAGTACCCCATCGCTAGCGGGGAGAAGCACAGATACGCAGTATTTT. Translation: CASTPSLAGRSTDTQYF.

The chain carries TRBV4-2 and TRBJ1-2; D gene ambiguous. Germline V gene data show CDR1 as LGHNA and CDR2 as YNFKEQ. V gave up 5 bases and J gave up 5 bases, with 12 bases separating them. The CDR3 consists of 13 residues. In nucleotides, the CDR3 is TGTGCCAGCAGCTTGATAACGGCTTATGGCTACACCTTC. Its translation is CASSLITAYGYTF.

The chain combines TRBV6-6 with TRBJ2-3; D could derive from TRBD1 or TRBD2 (5 bases each). Germline CDR1 and CDR2: MNHNY and SVGAGI (reference sequence). Trimming removed 4 bases at V and 5 bases at J, with 19 bases between. The CDR3 extends over 16 amino acids. CDR3 region: CASSFGTEVYLDTQYF. The CDR3 bases are TGTGCCAGCAGTTTCGGGACGGAGGTATACCTAGATACGCAGTATTTT.

In its sample, this clone was seen once. The chain couples TRBV10-3 to TRBJ1-4, with no clear D. The CDR3 is 12 residues long. Between the trimmed V and J ends, which lost 4 bases and 7 bases, there was a span of 7 bases. Germline lookup yields CDR1 ENHRY and CDR2 SYGVKD. CDR3 DNA sequence: TGTGCCATCAGTGTTAAAGGTGAAAAACTGTTTTTT. Translation: CAISVKGEKLFF.

The chain is built from TRBV15 and TRBJ2-1; D unclear. Germline CDR1 is LNHNV and CDR2 is YYDKDF (reference sequence). The CDR3 runs 15 residues. Trimming left V 5 bases short and J 6 bases short, with 17 bases between. The chain's CDR3 is CATSYTNTLGNEQFF. The CDR3 coding sequence is TGTGCCACCAGCTACACCAATACCCTGGGCAATGAGCAGTTCTTC.

The chain combines TRBV5-1 with TRBJ1-2; perhaps TRBD1 as D (6 bases). Trimming took off 2 bases at V and 8 bases at J, with 22 bases between the two ends. The CDR3 has 16 residues. The germline gives CDR1 SGHRS, CDR2 YFSETQ. DNA for the CDR3: TGCGCCAGCAGCTTCGAGGCGCCTACCCGTAGGGGGGGCTACACCTTC. Amino acids: CASSFEAPTRRGGYTF.

Written as DNA, the CDR3 is TGTGCCAGCAGTTCCTACGAGCAGTACTTC. It encodes CASSSYEQYF. The rearrangement links TRBV2 to TRBJ2-7; D call uncertain. CDR1 is SNHLY and CDR2 is FYNNEI in the germline V gene. Trimming pared 5 bases from V and 1 base from J, leaving 0 bases between. The CDR3 consists of 10 residues.